Sequencing of this T cell receptor (beta chain) was carried out in a study of spatial heterogeneity in lung cancer. Broader study findings: Blood showed ubiquitous tumor TCRs more often at resection than at routine follow-up.

Time point: sample taken at primary tumor resection. The sequenced material consisted of unsorted whole RNA from tumor, nontumor lung or frozen PBMC. Trimming took 7 bases from V and 11 from J; bases not matched to a gene: 14. CDR3 length: 13 amino acids. Germline V gene sequence: CDR1 MDHEN, CDR2 SYDVKM. Each CDR3 protein gets one entry after TCRdb re-called the 5' RACE reads with MiXCR. The table records about 16,000 distinct CDR3 sequences, about 7.9% of them present only once. In its sample, this clonotype was seen many times. No antigen is known for it. V gene TRBV28 combines with J gene TRBJ2-7, with TRBD1 matching over 7 bases. The TCR was taken from a female donor with early-stage non-small cell lung cancer. The sample consisted of PBMCs, taken at surgery. Written as DNA, the CDR3 is TGTGCCAGCACCGGACAGGTATATCCACCGGAGTACTTC. As protein: CASTGQVYPPEYF.